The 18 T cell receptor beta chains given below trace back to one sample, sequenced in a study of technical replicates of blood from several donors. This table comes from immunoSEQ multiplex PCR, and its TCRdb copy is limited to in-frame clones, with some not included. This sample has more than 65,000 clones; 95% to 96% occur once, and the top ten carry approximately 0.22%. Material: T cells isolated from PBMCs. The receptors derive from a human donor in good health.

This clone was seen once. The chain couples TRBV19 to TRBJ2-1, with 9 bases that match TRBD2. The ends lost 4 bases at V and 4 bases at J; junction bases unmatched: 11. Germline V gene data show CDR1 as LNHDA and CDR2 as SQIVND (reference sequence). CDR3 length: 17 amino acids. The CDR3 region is CASSTPPGAGGYNEQFF. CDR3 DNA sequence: TGTGCCAGTAGTACCCCCCCAGGAGCGGGAGGATACAATGAGCAGTTCTTC. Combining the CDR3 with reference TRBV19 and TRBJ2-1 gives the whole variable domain DGGITQSPKYLFRKEGQNVTLSCEQNLNHDAMYWYRQDPGQGLRLIYYSQIVNDFQKGDIAEGYSVSREKKESFPLTVTSAQKNPTAFYLCASSTPPGAGGYNEQFFGPGTRLTVL.

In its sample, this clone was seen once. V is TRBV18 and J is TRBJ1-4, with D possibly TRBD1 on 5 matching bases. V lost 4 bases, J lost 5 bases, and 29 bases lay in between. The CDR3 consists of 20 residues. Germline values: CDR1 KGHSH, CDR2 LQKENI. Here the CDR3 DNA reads TGTGCCAGCTCACTCTTTTTTCTGACAGACGCGAACACTAAGAATGAAAAACTGTTTTTT. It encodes CASSLFFLTDANTKNEKLFF.

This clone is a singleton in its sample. The chain's CDR3 is CASSESVGFDWVTQYF. The CDR3 nucleotides are TGTGCCAGCAGTGAATCGGTCGGCTTCGACTGGGTGACCCAGTACTTC. The chain links TRBV6-1 to TRBJ2-5, with D unresolved. Between the trimmed V and J ends, which lost 2 bases and 7 bases, there was a span of 20 bases. The CDR3 length is 16 residues. Per the germline V gene, CDR1 is MNHNS and CDR2 is SASEGT.

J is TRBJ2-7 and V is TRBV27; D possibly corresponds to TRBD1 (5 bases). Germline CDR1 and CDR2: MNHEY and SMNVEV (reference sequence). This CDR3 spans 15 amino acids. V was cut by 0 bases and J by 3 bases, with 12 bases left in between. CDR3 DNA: TGTGCCAGCAGTTTATCGCACCCAGGGCGCTACGAGCAGTACTTC. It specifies CASSLSHPGRYEQYF.

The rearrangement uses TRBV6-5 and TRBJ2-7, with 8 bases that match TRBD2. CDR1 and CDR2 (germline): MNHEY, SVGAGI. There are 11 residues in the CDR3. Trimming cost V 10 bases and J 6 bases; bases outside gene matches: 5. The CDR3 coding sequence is TGTGCCATCGGGAGGGGGGGCGAGCAGTACTTC. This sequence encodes CAIGRGGEQYF.

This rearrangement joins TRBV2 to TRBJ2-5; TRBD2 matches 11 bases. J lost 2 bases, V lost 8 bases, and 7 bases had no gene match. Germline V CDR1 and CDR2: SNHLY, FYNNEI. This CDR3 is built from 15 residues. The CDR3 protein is CASGRTSGLQETQYF. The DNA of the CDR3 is TGTGCCAGCGGAAGGACTAGCGGGCTTCAAGAGACCCAGTACTTC.

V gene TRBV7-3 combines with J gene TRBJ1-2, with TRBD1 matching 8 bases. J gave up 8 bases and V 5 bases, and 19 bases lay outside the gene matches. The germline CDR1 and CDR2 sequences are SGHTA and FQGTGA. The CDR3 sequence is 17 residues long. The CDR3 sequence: CASSPIHGGQTGDGYTF. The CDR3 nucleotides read TGTGCCAGCAGCCCCATCCACGGAGGCCAGACAGGGGACGGCTACACCTTC. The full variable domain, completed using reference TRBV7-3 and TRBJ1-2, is GAGVSQTPSNKVTEKGKYVELRCDPISGHTALYWYRQSLGQGPEFLIYFQGTGAADDSGLPNDRFFAVRPEGSVSTLKIQRTERGDSAVYLCASSPIHGGQTGDGYTFGSGTRLTVV.

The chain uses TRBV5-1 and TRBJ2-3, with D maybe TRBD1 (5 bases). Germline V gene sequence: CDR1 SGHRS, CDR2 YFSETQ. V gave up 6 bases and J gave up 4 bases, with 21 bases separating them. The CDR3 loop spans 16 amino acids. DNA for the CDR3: TGCGCCAGCACTGTTGTCGGCAGGGCGTCGGCAGATACGCAGTATTTT. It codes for CASTVVGRASADTQYF.

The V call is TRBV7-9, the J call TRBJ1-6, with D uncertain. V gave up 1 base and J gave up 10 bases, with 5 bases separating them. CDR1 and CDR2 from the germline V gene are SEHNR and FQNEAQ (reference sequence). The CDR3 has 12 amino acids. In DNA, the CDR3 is TGTGCCAGCAGCTTAGAAGCATCACCCCTCCACTTT. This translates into CASSLEASPLHF.

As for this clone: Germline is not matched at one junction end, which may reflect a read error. The CDR3 nucleotides read TGTGCTAGTGGTTTGGGCGGGACAGGGGTTGACTTC. It is translated as CASGLGGTGVDF. V and J are TRBV12-5 and TRBJ2-5; 10 positions match TRBD1. Germline CDR1 reads LGHNT; CDR2 reads FRNRAP. The CDR3 runs 12 residues.

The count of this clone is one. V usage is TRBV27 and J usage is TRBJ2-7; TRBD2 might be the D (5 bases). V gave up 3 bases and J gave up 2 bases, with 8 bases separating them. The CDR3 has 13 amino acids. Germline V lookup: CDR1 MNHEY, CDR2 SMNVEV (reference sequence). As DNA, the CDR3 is TGTGCCAGCAGTTTCCGAGGGACCTACGAGCAGTACTTC. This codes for CASSFRGTYEQYF.

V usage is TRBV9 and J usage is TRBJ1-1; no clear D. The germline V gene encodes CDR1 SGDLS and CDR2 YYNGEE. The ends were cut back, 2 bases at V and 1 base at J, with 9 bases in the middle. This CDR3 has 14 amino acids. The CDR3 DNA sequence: TGTGCCAGCAGCGTCAGCACAGCGAACACTGAAGCTTTCTTT. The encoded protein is CASSVSTANTEAFF.

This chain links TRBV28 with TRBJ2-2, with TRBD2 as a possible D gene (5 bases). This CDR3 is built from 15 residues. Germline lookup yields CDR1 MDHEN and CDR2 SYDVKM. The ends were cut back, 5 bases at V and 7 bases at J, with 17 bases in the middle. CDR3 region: CASSRPGNLNGELFF. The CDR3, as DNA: TGTGCCAGCAGTCGACCGGGAAACCTTAACGGGGAGCTGTTTTTT. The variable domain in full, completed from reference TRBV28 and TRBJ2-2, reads DVKVTQSSRYLVKRTGEKVFLECVQDMDHENMFWYRQDPGLGLRLIYFSYDVKMKEKGDIPEGYSVSREKKERFSLILESASTNQTSMYLCASSRPGNLNGELFFGEGSRLTVL.

The CDR3 DNA follows: TGTGCCAGCTCAGCTAATGAGAGGGCCGGCGGGGAGCTGTTTTTT. This translates into CASSANERAGGELFF. This rearrangement joins TRBV18 to TRBJ2-2; D is perhaps TRBD2 (5 bases). Germline loops: CDR1 KGHSH, CDR2 LQKENI. V dropped 5 bases and J dropped 7 bases, with 17 bases sitting between them. This CDR3 spans 15 amino acids. The full variable domain, in which reference TRBV18 and TRBJ2-2 provide the parts outside the CDR3, is NAGVMQNPRHLVRRRGQEARLRCSPMKGHSHVYWYRQLPEEGLKFMVYLQKENIIDESGMPKERFSAEFPKEGPSILRIQQVVRGDSAAYFCASSANERAGGELFFGEGSRLTVL.

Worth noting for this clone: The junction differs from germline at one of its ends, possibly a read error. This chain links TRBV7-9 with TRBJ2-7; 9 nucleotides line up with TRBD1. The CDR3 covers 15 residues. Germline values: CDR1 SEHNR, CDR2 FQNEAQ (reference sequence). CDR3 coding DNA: TGTACCAGCAGCCCTCCGGGACAGGGCCACTACGAGCAGTACTTC. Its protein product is CTSSPPGQGHYEQYF.

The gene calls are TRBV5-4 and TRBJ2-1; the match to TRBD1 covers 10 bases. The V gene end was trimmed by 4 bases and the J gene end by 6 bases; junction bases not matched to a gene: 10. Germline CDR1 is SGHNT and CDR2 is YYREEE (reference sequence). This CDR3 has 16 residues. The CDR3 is CASSRWDRGLGNEQFF. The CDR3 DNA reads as TGTGCCAGCAGCCGATGGGACAGGGGCCTGGGCAATGAGCAGTTCTTC.

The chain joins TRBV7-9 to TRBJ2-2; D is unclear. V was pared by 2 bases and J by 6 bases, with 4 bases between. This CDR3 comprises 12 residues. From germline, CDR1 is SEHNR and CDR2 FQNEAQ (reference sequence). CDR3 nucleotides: TGTGCCAGCAGCTTAAGCTCCGGGGAGCTGTTTTTT. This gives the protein CASSLSSGELFF.

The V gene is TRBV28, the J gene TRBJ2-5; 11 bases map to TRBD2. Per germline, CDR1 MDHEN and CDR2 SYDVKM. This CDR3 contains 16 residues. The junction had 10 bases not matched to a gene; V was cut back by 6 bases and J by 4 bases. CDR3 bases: TGTGCCAGCAGGTCAGATACTAGCGGGAGATCAGAGACCCAGTACTTC. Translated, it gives CASRSDTSGRSETQYF. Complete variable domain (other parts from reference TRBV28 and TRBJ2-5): DVKVTQSSRYLVKRTGEKVFLECVQDMDHENMFWYRQDPGLGLRLIYFSYDVKMKEKGDIPEGYSVSREKKERFSLILESASTNQTSMYLCASRSDTSGRSETQYFGPGTRLLVL.